The sequence of this TCR beta chain was determined in a study of blood T cell repertoires in COVID-19. Trimming removed 7 bases from V and 3 bases from J; junction bases left unmatched: 3. CDR3 length: 13 residues. Using immunoSEQ multiplex PCR, the repertoire was profiled, and TCRdb retains in-frame clones only, with some absent. This table holds nearly 50,000 clones, about 83% found once. A few counts support this clone. The sample comprised peripheral blood. The chain is built from TRBV12-3 or TRBV12-4 and TRBJ2-7; 10 bases map to TRBD1. This sequence was found in a woman aged 60-75 years with acute or convalescent COVID-19. Here the CDR3 DNA reads TGTGCCAGCACCCGGACAGGGGGCTACGAGCAGTACTTC. It translates to CASTRTGGYEQYF.